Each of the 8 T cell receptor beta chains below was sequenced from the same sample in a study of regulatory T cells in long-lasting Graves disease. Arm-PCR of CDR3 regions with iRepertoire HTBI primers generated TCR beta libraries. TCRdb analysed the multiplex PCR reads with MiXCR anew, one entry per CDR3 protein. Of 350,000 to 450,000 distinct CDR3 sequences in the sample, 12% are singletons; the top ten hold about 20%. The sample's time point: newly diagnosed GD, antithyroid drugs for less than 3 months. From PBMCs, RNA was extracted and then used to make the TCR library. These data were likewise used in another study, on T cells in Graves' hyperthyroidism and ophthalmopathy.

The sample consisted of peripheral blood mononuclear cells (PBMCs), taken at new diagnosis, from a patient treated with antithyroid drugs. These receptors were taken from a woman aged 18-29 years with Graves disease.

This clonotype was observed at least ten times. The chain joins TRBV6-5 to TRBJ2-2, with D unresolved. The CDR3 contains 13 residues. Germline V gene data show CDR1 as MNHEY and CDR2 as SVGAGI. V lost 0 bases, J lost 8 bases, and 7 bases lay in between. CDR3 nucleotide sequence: TGTGCCAGCAGTTACTCGGAAAGGGGGGAGCTGTTTTTT. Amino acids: CASSYSERGELFF.

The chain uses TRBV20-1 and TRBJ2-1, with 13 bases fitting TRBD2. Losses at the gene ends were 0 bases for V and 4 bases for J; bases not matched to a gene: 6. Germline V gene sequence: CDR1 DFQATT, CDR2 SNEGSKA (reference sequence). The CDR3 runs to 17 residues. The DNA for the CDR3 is TGCAGTGCTAGAGATCAGTGGACTAGCGGGAGATACAATGAGCAGTTCTTC. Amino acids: CSARDQWTSGRYNEQFF.

The CDR3 DNA follows: TGTGCCATTACGAGGGACCCCTCCTACGAGCAGTACTTC. As protein: CAITRDPSYEQYF. The chain employs TRBV10-3 and TRBJ2-7; D assignment may be TRBD1 or TRBD2 (5 bases each). Trimming took 9 bases from V and 0 from J, leaving 12 bases between them. Germline assignment: CDR1 ENHRY and CDR2 SYGVKD. This CDR3 has 13 residues.

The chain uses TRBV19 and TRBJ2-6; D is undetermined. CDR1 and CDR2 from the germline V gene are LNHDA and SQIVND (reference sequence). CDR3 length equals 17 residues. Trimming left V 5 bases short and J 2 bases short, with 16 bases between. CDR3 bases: TGTGCCAGTAGTGCCTTGGCTTCCCAGCCTGGGGCCAACGTCCTGACTTTC. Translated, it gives CASSALASQPGANVLTF.

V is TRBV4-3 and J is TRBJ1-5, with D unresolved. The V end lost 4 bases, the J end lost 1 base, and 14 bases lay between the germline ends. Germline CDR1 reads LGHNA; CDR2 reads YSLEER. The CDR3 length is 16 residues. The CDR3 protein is CASSPELGISNQPQHF. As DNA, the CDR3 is TGCGCCAGCAGCCCTGAATTAGGGATCAGCAATCAGCCCCAGCATTTT.

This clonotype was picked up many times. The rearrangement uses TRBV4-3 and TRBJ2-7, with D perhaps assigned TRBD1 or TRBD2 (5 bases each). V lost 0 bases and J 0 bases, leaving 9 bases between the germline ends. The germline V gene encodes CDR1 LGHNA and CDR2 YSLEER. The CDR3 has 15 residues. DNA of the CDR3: TGCGCCAGCAGCCAAGATCCGGGGCCCTCCTACGAGCAGTACTTC. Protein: CASSQDPGPSYEQYF.

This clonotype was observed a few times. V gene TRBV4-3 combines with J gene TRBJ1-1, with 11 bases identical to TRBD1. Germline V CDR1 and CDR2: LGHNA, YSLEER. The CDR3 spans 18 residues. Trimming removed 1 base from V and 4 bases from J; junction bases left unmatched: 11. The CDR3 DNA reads TGCGCCAGCAGCCAAGCAGGACAGGGGGCCCACGAAAGCACTGAAGCTTTCTTT. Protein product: CASSQAGQGAHESTEAFF.

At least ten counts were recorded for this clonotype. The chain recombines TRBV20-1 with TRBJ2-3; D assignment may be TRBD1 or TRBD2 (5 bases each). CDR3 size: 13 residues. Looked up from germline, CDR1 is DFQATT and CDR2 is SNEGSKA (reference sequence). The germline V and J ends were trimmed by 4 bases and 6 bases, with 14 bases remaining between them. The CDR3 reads CSAIEGSSDTQYF. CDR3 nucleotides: TGCAGTGCTATAGAGGGGAGTAGCGATACGCAGTATTTT.